These T cell receptor beta chains were read from a single sample in a study of PD-1 blockade in classical Hodgkin lymphoma. The assay was immunoSEQ multiplex PCR, and TCRdb's table has in-frame clones only and misses some. This sample has tens of thousands of clones, with roughly nine tenths found just once. Material: peripheral blood mononuclear cells (PBMCs). These receptor sequences come from a human donor with classical Hodgkin lymphoma. The conserved cysteine and the conserved F or W are not part of the CDR3 here. The size of a clone is reported for some rows only, either as once, few or many, or as a class for expanded clones.

V,size,length,J,CDR3
TRBV20-1,NA,9,TRBJ2-1,SATPRDEQF
TRBV28,NA,11,TRBJ1-2,ASSFSVNYGYT
TRBV7-8,NA,12,TRBJ2-7,ASSVGGSSYEQY
TRBV5-4,few,11,TRBJ2-5,ASSLSGSETQY
TRBV29-1,NA,12,TRBJ2-2,SVSWYGVTGELF
TRBV13,NA,15,TRBJ2-3,ASSLGLAGGNTDTQY
TRBV7-8,NA,14,TRBJ2-2,ASSQRTSGSTGELF
TRBV28,NA,9,TRBJ1-2,ASRLLGGYT
TRBV7-2,NA,13,TRBJ2-5,ASSRLAGVGETQY
TRBV5-4,NA,12,TRBJ2-5,ASSTGGSKETQY
TRBV19,NA,11,TRBJ1-4,ASSMGGNEKLF
TRBV5-4,once,12,TRBJ1-1,ASSLERGRTEAF
TRBV7-8,NA,11,TRBJ2-5,ASSPGHEGTQY
TRBV6-5,NA,10,TRBJ1-2,ATQLGGSGYT
TRBV19,NA,11,TRBJ1-4,ASSEFTGEKLF
TRBV2,NA,11,TRBJ2-1,ASREDRYGEQF
TRBV19,NA,13,TRBJ2-5,ASSIGSLSGETQY
TRBV7-9,NA,13,TRBJ1-4,ASSSAGTTNEKLF
TRBV19,NA,13,TRBJ1-5,ASSIETGANQPQH
TRBV28,NA,15,TRBJ2-7,ASSPRGRGRAFHEQY
TRBV5-1,NA,15,TRBJ2-5,ASSDQALAGEGETQY
TRBV5-4,NA,12,TRBJ1-1,ASSRDSRNTEAF
TRBV27,once,11,TRBJ1-2,ASRTGSNYGYT
TRBV28,NA,14,TRBJ1-5,ASSGTGTGGFQPQH
TRBV28,NA,9,TRBJ1-1,ASRVNTEAF
TRBV15,few,13,TRBJ2-6,ATSPHLGSGDVLT
TRBV2,NA,11,TRBJ2-1,ASGQSSYNEQF
TRBV9,NA,13,TRBJ2-3,ASSFTGTGTDTQY
TRBV5-1,NA,11,TRBJ1-4,ASSFAGDEKLF
TRBV12-2,NA,13,TRBJ2-7,ASRPQAASTYEQY
TRBV7-8,NA,13,TRBJ1-6,ASSFGQGADSPLH
TRBV7-2,NA,12,TRBJ2-7,ASSFTGSSYEQY
TRBV4-3,NA,13,TRBJ2-5,ASSQDPEVAKTQY
TRBV7-9,NA,13,TRBJ1-4,ASSLAQGDSEKLF
TRBV11-2,NA,12,TRBJ2-3,ASSFARSTDTQY
TRBV28,NA,13,TRBJ2-2,ASSSGTDNTGELF
TRBV28,NA,12,TRBJ1-2,ASSEVLGALGYT
TRBV9,NA,12,TRBJ2-5,ASSAQGAGETQY
TRBV28,NA,10,TRBJ1-1,ASSLRGTEAF
TRBV2,NA,12,TRBJ2-7,ASKRAGDSYEQY
TRBV11-3,few,10,TRBJ2-5,ASSYVQETQY
TRBV7-2,NA,12,TRBJ2-7,ASSLWDRGGEQY
TRBV5-1,NA,15,TRBJ2-2,ASSSPPLGPNTGELF
TRBV5-4,NA,12,TRBJ2-1,ASSLAGDWYEQF
TRBV28,NA,14,TRBJ1-5,ASSSHRQGRNQPQH
TRBV2,once,12,TRBJ1-1,ASRRSEGDTEAF
TRBV25-1,NA,12,TRBJ2-1,ASSESLGYNEQF
TRBV6-1,NA,11,TRBJ2-7,ASLDRAPYKQY
TRBV11-2,NA,11,TRBJ1-1,ASSLARDLETF
TRBV5-1,NA,11,TRBJ2-3,ASSRRSPDTQY
TRBV25-1,NA,16,TRBJ2-6,ASSEQAKGFSGANVLT
TRBV28,NA,10,TRBJ2-7,ASSLSGVEQY
TRBV18,NA,12,TRBJ1-5,ASSPPGSTQPQH